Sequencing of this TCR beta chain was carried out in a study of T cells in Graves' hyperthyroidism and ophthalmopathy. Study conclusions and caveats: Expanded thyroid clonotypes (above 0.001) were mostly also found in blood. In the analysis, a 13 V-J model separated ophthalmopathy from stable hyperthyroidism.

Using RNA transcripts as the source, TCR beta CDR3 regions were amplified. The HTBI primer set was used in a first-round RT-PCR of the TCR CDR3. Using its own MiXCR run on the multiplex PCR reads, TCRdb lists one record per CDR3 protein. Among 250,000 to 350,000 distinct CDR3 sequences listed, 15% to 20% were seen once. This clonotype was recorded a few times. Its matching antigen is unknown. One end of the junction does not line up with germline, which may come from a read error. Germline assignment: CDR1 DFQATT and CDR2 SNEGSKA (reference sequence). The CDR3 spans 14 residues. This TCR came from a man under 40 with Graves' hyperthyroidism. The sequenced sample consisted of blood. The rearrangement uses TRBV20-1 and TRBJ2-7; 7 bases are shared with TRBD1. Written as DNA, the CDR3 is TGCAGTGCTAGGTCCGGACAGGTAGTCTACGAACAGTACTTC. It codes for CSARSGQVVYEQYF.